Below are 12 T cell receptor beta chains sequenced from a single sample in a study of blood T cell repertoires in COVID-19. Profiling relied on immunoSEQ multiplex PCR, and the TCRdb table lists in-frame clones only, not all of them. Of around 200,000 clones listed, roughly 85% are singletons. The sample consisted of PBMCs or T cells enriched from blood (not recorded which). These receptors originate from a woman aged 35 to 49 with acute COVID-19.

The CDR3 DNA is TGTGCCAGCAGCTACCTCAGGAACTATGGCTACACCTTC. Translated, it gives CASSYLRNYGYTF. V and J are TRBV5-5 and TRBJ1-2, with no clear D. Germline loops: CDR1 SGHKS, CDR2 YYEKEE (reference sequence). CDR3 length equals 13 residues. V was clipped by 3 bases and J by 2 bases, with 8 bases between them.

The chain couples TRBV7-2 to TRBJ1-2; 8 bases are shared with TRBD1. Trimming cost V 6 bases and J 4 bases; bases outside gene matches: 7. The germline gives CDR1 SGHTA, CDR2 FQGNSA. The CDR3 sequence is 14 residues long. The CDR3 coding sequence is TGTGCCAGCAGATTGCAGGGGGCCCCCTATGGCTACACCTTC. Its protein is CASRLQGAPYGYTF. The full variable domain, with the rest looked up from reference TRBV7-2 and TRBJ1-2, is GAGVSQSPSNKVTEKGKDVELRCDPISGHTALYWYRQSLGQGLEFLIYFQGNSAPDKSGLPSDRFSAERTGGSVSTLTIQRTQQEDSAVYLCASRLQGAPYGYTFGSGTRLTVV.

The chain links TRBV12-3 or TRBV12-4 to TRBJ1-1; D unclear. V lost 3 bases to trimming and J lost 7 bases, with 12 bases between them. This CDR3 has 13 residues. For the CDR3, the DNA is TGTGCCAGCAGTTTTGGGTCGGGAGTTGAAGCTTTCTTT. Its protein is CASSFGSGVEAFF.

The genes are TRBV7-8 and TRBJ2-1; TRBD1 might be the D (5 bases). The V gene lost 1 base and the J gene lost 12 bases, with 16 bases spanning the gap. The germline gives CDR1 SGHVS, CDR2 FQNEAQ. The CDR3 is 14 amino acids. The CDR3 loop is CASSLEQAGRRQFF. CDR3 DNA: TGTGCCAGCAGCTTAGAACAGGCCGGTCGCAGGCAGTTCTTC. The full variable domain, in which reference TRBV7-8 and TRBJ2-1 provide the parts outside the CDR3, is GAGVSQSPRYKVAKRGQDVALRCDPISGHVSLFWYQQALGQGPEFLTYFQNEAQLDKSGLPSDRFFAERPEGSVSTLKIQRTQQEDSAVYLCASSLEQAGRRQFFGPGTRLTVL.

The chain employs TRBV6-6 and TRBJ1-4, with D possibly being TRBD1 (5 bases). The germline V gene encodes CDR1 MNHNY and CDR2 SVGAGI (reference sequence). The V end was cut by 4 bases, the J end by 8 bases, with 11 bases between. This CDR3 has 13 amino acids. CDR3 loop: CASSLTDLEKLFF. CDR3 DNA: TGTGCCAGCAGTTTGACAGACCTAGAAAAACTGTTTTTT.

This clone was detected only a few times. CDR3 in DNA: TGCGCCAGCAGCCAAGACCGGGACAATAACTATGGCTACACCTTC. Its translation: CASSQDRDNNYGYTF. The chain combines TRBV4-3 with TRBJ1-2; D perhaps matches TRBD1 (6 bases). The CDR3 loop spans 15 amino acids. Germline CDR1 LGHNA, CDR2 YSLEER. The germline V and J ends were trimmed by 0 bases and 1 base, with 9 bases remaining between them.

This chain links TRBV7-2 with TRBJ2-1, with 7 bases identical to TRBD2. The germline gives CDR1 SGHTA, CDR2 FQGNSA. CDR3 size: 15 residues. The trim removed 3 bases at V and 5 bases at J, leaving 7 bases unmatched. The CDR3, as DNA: TGTGCCAGCAGCTTGTACGCGGGGGAGAACAATGAGCAGTTCTTC. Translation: CASSLYAGENNEQFF.

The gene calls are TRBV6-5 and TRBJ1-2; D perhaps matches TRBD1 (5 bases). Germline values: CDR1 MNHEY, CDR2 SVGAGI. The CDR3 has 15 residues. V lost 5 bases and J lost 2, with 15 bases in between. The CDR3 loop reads CASSPDSRYNYGYTF. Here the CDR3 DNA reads TGTGCCAGCAGTCCCGACAGTAGGTACAACTATGGCTACACCTTC.

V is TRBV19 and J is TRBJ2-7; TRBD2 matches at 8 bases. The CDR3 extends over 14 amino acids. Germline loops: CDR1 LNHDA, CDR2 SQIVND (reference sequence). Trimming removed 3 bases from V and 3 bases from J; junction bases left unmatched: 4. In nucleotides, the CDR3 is TGTGCCAGTAGTATCGGGGGGGCCATCTACGAGCAGTACTTC. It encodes CASSIGGAIYEQYF.

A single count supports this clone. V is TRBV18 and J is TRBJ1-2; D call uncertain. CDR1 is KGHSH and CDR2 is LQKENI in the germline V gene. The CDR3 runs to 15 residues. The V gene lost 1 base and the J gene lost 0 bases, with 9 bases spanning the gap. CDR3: CASSPRPDTNYGYTF. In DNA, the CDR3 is TGTGCCAGCTCACCACGCCCAGATACTAACTATGGCTACACCTTC.

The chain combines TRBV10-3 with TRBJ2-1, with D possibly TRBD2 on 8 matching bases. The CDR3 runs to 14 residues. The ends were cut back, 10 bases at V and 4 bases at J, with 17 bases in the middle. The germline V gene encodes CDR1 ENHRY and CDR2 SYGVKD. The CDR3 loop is CATREGQTYNEQFF. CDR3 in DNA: TGTGCCACCCGGGAGGGACAGACTTACAATGAGCAGTTCTTC.

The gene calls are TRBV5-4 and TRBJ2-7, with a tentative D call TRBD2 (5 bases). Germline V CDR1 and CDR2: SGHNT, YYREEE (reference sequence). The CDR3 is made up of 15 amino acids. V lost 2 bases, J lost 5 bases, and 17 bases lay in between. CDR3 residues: CASSFPGKSSDEQYF. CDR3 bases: TGTGCCAGCAGCTTCCCGGGAAAATCTTCGGACGAGCAGTACTTC.